The 12 T cell receptor beta chains reported below all come from one sample, sequenced in a study of blood T cell repertoires in COVID-19. Sequencing was performed with immunoSEQ multiplex PCR; in TCRdb, only in-frame clones are kept and a portion is missing. The sample holds about 170,000 clones; approximately 82% are singletons and the top ten take approximately 4%. Sequences were obtained from PBMCs or T cells enriched from blood (not recorded which). These receptors originate from a woman in her forties or fifties in a cohort exposed to, infected with or recovered from COVID-19 (not recorded which).

This sequence joins TRBV6-9 and TRBJ1-5; D is uncertain. This CDR3 spans 15 amino acids. V was trimmed by 5 bases and J by 1 base, leaving 12 bases between them. CDR1 and CDR2 (germline): MNHGY, SVAAGI. The CDR3 sequence: CASSSSAISNQPQHF. DNA for the CDR3: TGTGCCAGCAGTAGTAGTGCCATAAGCAATCAGCCCCAGCATTTT.

V and J are TRBV6-5 and TRBJ2-6, with D possibly matching TRBD1 (6 bases). Trimming left V 6 bases short and J 2 bases short, with 11 bases between. Germline CDR1 and CDR2: MNHEY and SVGAGI. There are 15 residues in the CDR3. The CDR3 nucleotides are TGTGCCAGCAGCTCCTCAGGGGCTGGGGCCAACGTCCTGACTTTC. This encodes CASSSSGAGANVLTF.

This rearrangement joins TRBV11-3 to TRBJ2-4; D gene uncertain. The CDR3 covers 13 residues. The germline V and J ends were trimmed by 0 bases and 8 bases, with 8 bases remaining between them. Germline V gene lookup returns CDR1 SGHNT and CDR2 YENEEA. CDR3: CASSLDYEDIQYF. The DNA of the CDR3 is TGTGCCAGCAGCTTAGATTATGAGGACATTCAGTACTTC. Supplemented by reference TRBV11-3 and TRBJ2-4, the full variable domain reads EAGVVQSPRYKIIEKKQPVAFWCNPISGHNTLYWYLQNLGQGPELLIRYENEEAVDDSQLPKDRFSAERLKGVDSTLKIQPAELGDSAVYLCASSLDYEDIQYFGAGTRLSVL.

The rearrangement uses TRBV6-2 or TRBV6-3 and TRBJ1-6, with D possibly being TRBD1 (5 bases). Germline V gene lookup returns CDR1 MNHEY and CDR2 SVGEGT. V dropped 4 bases and J dropped 7 bases, with 14 bases sitting between them. The CDR3 is made up of 15 amino acids. The DNA for the CDR3 is TGTGCCAGCAGTTTCACCCGACAGAGCAATTCACCCCTCCACTTT. It codes for CASSFTRQSNSPLHF.

The chain uses TRBV9 and TRBJ2-7; maybe TRBD1 (6 bases). Germline CDR1 SGDLS, CDR2 YYNGEE. The CDR3 runs to 13 residues. Trimming shortened V by 4 bases and J by 5 bases, and 13 bases separated the two germline ends. The CDR3 region has the DNA TGTGCCAGCAGCCCCCGGGACATGGACGAGCAGTACTTC. Translation: CASSPRDMDEQYF.

V is TRBV19 and J is TRBJ2-2, with D tentatively TRBD2 (6 bases). Germline V gives CDR1 LNHDA, CDR2 SQIVND (reference sequence). V was shortened by 7 bases and J by 0 bases, with 12 bases between the two germline ends. The CDR3 runs to 15 residues. The CDR3 is CASIAGPANTGELFF. CDR3 bases: TGTGCCAGTATTGCGGGGCCCGCGAACACCGGGGAGCTGTTTTTT.

The rearrangement links TRBV7-9 to TRBJ2-7, with 12 bases aligning to TRBD2. The trim removed 1 base at V and 3 bases at J, leaving 1 base unmatched. The CDR3 covers 15 residues. Germline values: CDR1 SEHNR, CDR2 FQNEAQ (reference sequence). CDR3 protein: CASSLETSGSYEQYF. The CDR3 DNA sequence: TGTGCCAGCAGCTTAGAGACTAGCGGGAGCTACGAGCAGTACTTC.

V gene TRBV5-4 combines with J gene TRBJ2-7; 7 bases align to TRBD2. With V trimmed by 3 bases and J by 2 bases, 8 bases remained unmatched. Germline V CDR1 and CDR2: SGHNT, YYREEE (reference sequence). CDR3 size: 15 residues. As DNA, the CDR3 is TGTGCCAGCAGCTCCTCGACTAGCTCCCCCTACGAGCAGTACTTC. Its protein is CASSSSTSSPYEQYF.

The V call is TRBV7-2, the J call TRBJ2-5, with 12 positions matching TRBD2. This CDR3 has 16 residues. Germline V lookup: CDR1 SGHTA, CDR2 FQGNSA. V dropped 5 bases and J dropped 4; count of bases not matched to a gene: 8. DNA of the CDR3: TGTGCCAGCAGCCCCATTCTAGCGGGGGGGCTAGAGACCCAGTACTTC. Translated: CASSPILAGGLETQYF.

V gene TRBV15 combines with J gene TRBJ2-4, with 7 bases matching TRBD1. The CDR3 extends over 15 amino acids. Trimming removed 1 base from V and 8 bases from J; junction bases left unmatched: 8. Germline V gives CDR1 LNHNV, CDR2 YYDKDF (reference sequence). CDR3 residues: CATSRGEGAKDIQYF. The DNA for the CDR3 is TGTGCCACCAGCAGAGGTGAGGGGGCTAAGGACATTCAGTACTTC.

The chain is built from TRBV4-1 and TRBJ2-3; TRBD2 matches 13 bases. The CDR3 contains 14 residues. Losses at the gene ends were 3 bases for V and 12 bases for J; bases not matched to a gene: 6. Germline CDR1 is MGHRA and CDR2 is YSYEKL. The CDR3 nucleotides are TGCGCCAGCAGCCACCTGGGACTAGCGGGGCCCCAGTATTTT. Translation gives CASSHLGLAGPQYF.

This sequence joins TRBV9 and TRBJ2-5; tentative D call: TRBD1 (6 bases). CDR3 size: 14 residues. Trimming took 0 bases from V and 3 from J, leaving 9 bases between them. Germline V gives CDR1 SGDLS, CDR2 YYNGEE. The CDR3: CASSVGGQKETQYF. In nucleotides, the CDR3 is TGTGCCAGCAGCGTAGGTGGACAGAAAGAGACCCAGTACTTC.